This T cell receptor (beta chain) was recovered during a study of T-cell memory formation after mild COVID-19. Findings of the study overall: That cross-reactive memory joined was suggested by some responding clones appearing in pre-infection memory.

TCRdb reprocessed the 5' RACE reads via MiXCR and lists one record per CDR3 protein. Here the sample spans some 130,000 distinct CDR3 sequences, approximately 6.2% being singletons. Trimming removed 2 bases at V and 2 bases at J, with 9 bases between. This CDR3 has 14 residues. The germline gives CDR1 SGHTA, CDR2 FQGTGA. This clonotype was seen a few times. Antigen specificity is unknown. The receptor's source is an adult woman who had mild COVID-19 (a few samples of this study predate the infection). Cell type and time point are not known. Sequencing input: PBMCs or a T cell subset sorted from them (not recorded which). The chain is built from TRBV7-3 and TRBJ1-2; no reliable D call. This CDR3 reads CASSLGFGNYGYTF. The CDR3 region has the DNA TGTGCCAGCAGCTTAGGGTTCGGAAACTATGGCTACACCTTC.